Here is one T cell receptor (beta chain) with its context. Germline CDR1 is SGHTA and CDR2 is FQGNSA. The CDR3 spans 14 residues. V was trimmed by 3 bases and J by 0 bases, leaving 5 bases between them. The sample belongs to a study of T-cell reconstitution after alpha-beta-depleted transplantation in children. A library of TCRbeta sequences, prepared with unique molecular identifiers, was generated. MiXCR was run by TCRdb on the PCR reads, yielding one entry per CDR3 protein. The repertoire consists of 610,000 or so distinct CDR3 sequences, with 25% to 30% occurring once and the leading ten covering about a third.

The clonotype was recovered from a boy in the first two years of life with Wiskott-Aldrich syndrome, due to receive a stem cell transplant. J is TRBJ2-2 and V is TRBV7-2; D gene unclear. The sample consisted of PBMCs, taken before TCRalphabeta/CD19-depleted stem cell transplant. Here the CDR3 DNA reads TGTGCCAGCAGCTTGGAGTCGAACACCGGGGAGCTGTTTTTT. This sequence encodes CASSLESNTGELFF.